This T cell receptor beta chain emerged from a study of blood T cell repertoires in COVID-19. Background on the study: Sites across the United States, Italy and Spain contributed samples from acute and convalescent COVID-19. In each case, the material was cDNA or gDNA derived from T cells, B-cell-depleted T cells, or PBMCs.

Trimming took 6 bases from V and 1 from J; bases not matched to a gene: 9. Germline CDR1 is MDHEN and CDR2 is SYDVKM. CDR3 length equals 17 residues. Authors' methods: Counts of nucleated cells, estimated from reference gene primer amplification, were obtained. The repertoire was sequenced with immunoSEQ multiplex PCR; TCRdb's copy has only in-frame clones and lacks some. The V and J calls and the clone size are those of that table, but D and trimming were determined from the DNA. The profile shows approximately 120,000 clones, 75% to 90% of them singletons. The sample taken for sequencing was peripheral blood. This chain uses TRBV28 with TRBJ2-6; 7 bases are shared with TRBD1. The sequence derives from a woman in her sixties or seventies with acute or convalescent COVID-19. CDR3: CASSPYPQGSGANVLTF. In DNA, the CDR3 is TGTGCCAGCAGCCCCTACCCACAGGGGTCTGGGGCCAACGTCCTGACTTTC.